This record concerns one T cell receptor (beta chain) sequence. The antigen remains unidentified. The source of the sample is a study of TIL therapy for anti-PD-1-resistant metastatic lung cancer. Study details: Tumors had a median PD-L1 proportion score of 4.5% to 7%. The study's findings and limits: Treatment-naive, never-smoker and oncogene-addicted patients were overrepresented in this highly selected cohort.

The libraries were made with immunoSEQ v3. Clones were read by immunoSEQ multiplex PCR, and TCRdb kept only the in-frame ones, dropping some. This table has 50,000 or so clones, roughly 85% appearing once. The CDR3 covers 11 residues. V gave up 6 bases and J gave up 1 base, with 6 bases separating them. Germline V lookup: CDR1 DFQATT, CDR2 SNEGSKA (reference sequence). Time point given: pre-treatment sample, taken before nivolumab and TIL therapy. The input for sequencing was blood, taken at baseline. V gene TRBV20-1 combines with J gene TRBJ1-2; D unresolved. This TCR derives from a woman aged 30-79 years with non-small cell lung cancer. The CDR3 loop is CSAFNNYGYTF. The CDR3 coding sequence is TGCAGTGCGTTCAATAACTATGGCTACACCTTC.